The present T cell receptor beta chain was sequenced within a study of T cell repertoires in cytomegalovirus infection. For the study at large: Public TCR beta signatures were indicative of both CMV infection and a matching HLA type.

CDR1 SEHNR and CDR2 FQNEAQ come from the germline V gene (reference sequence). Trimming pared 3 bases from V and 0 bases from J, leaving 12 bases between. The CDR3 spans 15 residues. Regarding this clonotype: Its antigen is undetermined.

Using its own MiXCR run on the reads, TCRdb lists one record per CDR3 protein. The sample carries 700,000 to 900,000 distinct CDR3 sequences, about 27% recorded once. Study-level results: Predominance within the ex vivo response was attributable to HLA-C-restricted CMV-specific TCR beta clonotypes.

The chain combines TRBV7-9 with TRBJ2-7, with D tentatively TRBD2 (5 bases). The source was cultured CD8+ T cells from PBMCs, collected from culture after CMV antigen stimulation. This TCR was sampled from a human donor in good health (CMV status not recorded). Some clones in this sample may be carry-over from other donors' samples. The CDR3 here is CASSFLVGGSYEQYV. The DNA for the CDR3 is TGTGCCAGCAGCTTTTTGGTAGGAGGCTCCTACGAGCAGTACGTC.